These T cell receptor beta chains were read from a single sample in a study of technical replicates of blood from a few donors. Here immunoSEQ multiplex PCR was the method, and the copy in TCRdb shows in-frame clones only, minus some. This repertoire shows roughly 59,000 clones, approximately 83% found once; its top ten account for about 5%. Sequencing was carried out using PBMCs. The source is a human donor in good health. Some clones in this sample may be carry-over from other donors' samples. Both conserved end residues are part of each CDR3. The D gene is left open where the match is weak. Only some rows state a clone size, as once, few, many or a class for expanded clones.

clone size	D gene	V gene	J gene	CDR3 DNA	CDR3 protein
-	TRBD2	TRBV5-1	TRBJ2-1	TGCGCCAGCAGCCCACCGGGACTAGAATTATATGAGCAGTTCTTC	CASSPPGLELYEQFF
-	-	TRBV27	TRBJ2-7	TGTGCCAGCAGTTTCACGGCAGGGCCTCTAGGCAAGCAGTACTTC	CASSFTAGPLGKQYF
-	-	TRBV7-9	TRBJ2-1	TGTGCCAGCAGCCCCACCTGGGGCACTGGGAATGAGCAGTTCTTC	CASSPTWGTGNEQFF
-	TRBD2	TRBV5-1	TRBJ2-7	TGCGCCAGCAGCGCGCTCGCGGGGGAGTCCTACGAGCAGTACTTC	CASSALAGESYEQYF
-	-	TRBV28	TRBJ2-1	TGTGCCAGCAGTACACAGGGTCATGAGCAGTTCTTC	CASSTQGHEQFF
-	-	TRBV29-1	TRBJ2-5	TGCAGCGTGTACAGGGTTAAAGAGACCCAGTACTTC	CSVYRVKETQYF
-	TRBD1	TRBV12-5	TRBJ2-2	TGTGCTAGTGCCCTTGGGACAGGGACCGGGGAGCTGTTTTTT	CASALGTGTGELFF
-	TRBD1	TRBV18	TRBJ1-3	TGTGCCAGCTCACCGGGGACAGGGTTTAGAGGCTCTGGAAACACCATATATTTT	CASSPGTGFRGSGNTIYF
-	-	TRBV27	TRBJ2-1	TGTGCCAGCAGTTTTCGGACAGCTTACTACAATGAGCAGTTCTTC	CASSFRTAYYNEQFF
-	TRBD1	TRBV2	TRBJ1-1	TGTGCCAGCAGTGAAGGTGGGGCAGGGGGCGACACTACTTTCTTT	CASSEGGAGGDTTFF
-	-	TRBV5-1	TRBJ2-4	TGCGCCAGCAGGGGGGCTAGCGGAAGGGGAAACATTCAGTACTTC	CASRGASGRGNIQYF
-	TRBD2	TRBV4-1	TRBJ2-3	TGCGCCAGCAGCCACCTAGCGGGAACAACAGATACGCAGTATTTT	CASSHLAGTTDTQYF
-	-	TRBV18	TRBJ1-3	TGTGCCAGCTCACTGGGTCGGTCCGCGGCTGGAAACACCATATATTTT	CASSLGRSAAGNTIYF
-	TRBD1	TRBV6-6	TRBJ2-2	TGTGCCAGCAGTAAGGGGGCCTCGAACACCGGGGAGCTGTTTTTT	CASSKGASNTGELFF
-	TRBD2	TRBV2	TRBJ2-5	TGTGCCAGCAGTGACGGTCGGGGGGGACAAGAGACCCAGTACTTC	CASSDGRGGQETQYF
few	-	TRBV18	TRBJ1-1	TGTGCCAGCTCACCATTGAGGGACACTGAAGCTTTCTTT	CASSPLRDTEAFF
-	TRBD2	TRBV7-9	TRBJ2-3	TGTGCCAGCAGCGCCGGACTAGCGGGAGAATCAGATACGCAGTATTTT	CASSAGLAGESDTQYF
few	-	TRBV4-2	TRBJ1-1	TGTGCCAGCAGAGATCGGGGGACTGAAGCTTTCTTT	CASRDRGTEAFF
-	TRBD2	TRBV30	TRBJ2-7	TGTGCCTGGAGGAGCGGGGGGGTCCACGAGCAGTACTTC	CAWRSGGVHEQYF
-	TRBD2	TRBV7-3	TRBJ2-5	TGTGCCAGCAGCCCTAGAGCGGGGGAGACCCAGTACTTC	CASSPRAGETQYF
-	-	TRBV4-2	TRBJ2-1	TGTGCCAGCAGCCAAGAAACCAGCTCCTACAATGAGCAGTTCTTC	CASSQETSSYNEQFF
-	-	TRBV4-3	TRBJ2-5	TGCGCCAGCAGCCGCGCCGGGACAACGCAAGAGACCCAGTACTTC	CASSRAGTTQETQYF
once	-	TRBV4-2	TRBJ2-1	TGTGCCAGCAGCCAAGGGCTCTACAATGAGCAGTTCTTC	CASSQGLYNEQFF
-	TRBD2	TRBV5-3	TRBJ2-2	TGTGCCAGAAGCTTGGTCGGACTAGCGGGAGGGGGGGAGCTGTTTTTT	CARSLVGLAGGGELFF
-	-	TRBV9	TRBJ2-7	TGTGCCAGCAGCGTAACTTCGTTTTCATACGAGCAGTACTTC	CASSVTSFSYEQYF
-	-	TRBV5-6	TRBJ1-1	TGTGCCAGCAGGAGGGCAGACGTGAACACTGAAGCTTTCTTT	CASRRADVNTEAFF
-	-	TRBV5-4	TRBJ1-1	TGTGCCAGCCGCCGGGAGCTGAACACTGAAGCTTTCTTT	CASRRELNTEAFF
-	TRBD2	TRBV7-2	TRBJ2-5	TGTGCCAGCAGCTTCAGGACTAGCGGGAGAGAGACCCAGTACTTC	CASSFRTSGRETQYF
-	-	TRBV5-5	TRBJ1-5	TGTGCCAGCAGCTTGCAGGGCCAGCAAAATCAGCCCCAGCATTTT	CASSLQGQQNQPQHF
-	-	TRBV27	TRBJ1-2	TGTGCCAGCAGTCCTCGGGGGGGCGGCGGCTACACCTTC	CASSPRGGGGYTF
-	-	TRBV18	TRBJ1-3	TGTGCCAGCTCTGGCAGGGTTGATGGAAACACCATATATTTT	CASSGRVDGNTIYF
-	-	TRBV14	TRBJ2-3	TGTGCCAGCAGCCAAGGCGGGGATACGCAGTATTTT	CASSQGGDTQYF
-	TRBD1	TRBV5-6	TRBJ2-3	TGTGCCAGCAGCTGGGACAGGGCTGCAGATACGCAGTATTTT	CASSWDRAADTQYF
-	-	TRBV5-8	TRBJ1-4	TGTGCCAGCAGCTTGGCCATCGGGTTCGGTAATGAAAAACTGTTTTTT	CASSLAIGFGNEKLFF
-	-	TRBV6-6	TRBJ1-5	TGTGCCAGCACCCTAGATAGCAATCAGCCCCAGCATTTT	CASTLDSNQPQHF
-	TRBD2	TRBV2	TRBJ2-1	TGTGCCAGCAGTGCCGCGGGAGCCTACAATGAGCAGTTCTTC	CASSAAGAYNEQFF
few	-	TRBV25-1	TRBJ2-5	TGTGCCAGCAGTGATGTTAATGAAGAGACCCAGTACTTC	CASSDVNEETQYF
once	TRBD2	TRBV14	TRBJ2-3	TGTGCCAGCAGCCAAGACCTAGCGGGGGCCCCAAAGGCGTATTTT	CASSQDLAGAPKAYF
-	TRBD1	TRBV7-9	TRBJ1-6	TGTGCCAGCAGCTCGGGACAGGCCTCCAATTCACCCCTCCACTTT	CASSSGQASNSPLHF
-	TRBD2	TRBV11-3	TRBJ2-1	TGTGCCAGCAGCTACTATAGCGGGGGGAGCTCCTACAATGAGCAGTTCTTC	CASSYYSGGSSYNEQFF